This entry describes one TCR beta chain. There are a few counts of this clonotype. Its antigen remains undetermined. No base qualities exist here, and no much larger clone lies one base off it. The data originate from a study of T-cell reconstitution after alpha-beta-depleted transplantation in children (dated by TCRdb to about 2016). Broadly, across the study: T-cell immune reconstitution after TCRalphabeta/CD19-depleted allogeneic hematopoietic cell transplantation in children was quantitatively tracked in the study by means of TCR repertoire profiling.

Receptor amplification or capture employed PCR. Sequencing used an Illumina HiSeq 2500. To normalize quantification of the TCRbeta repertoire, the TCR libraries were built with molecular barcoding that relied on unique molecular identifiers. The raw public data were reprocessed by TCRdb itself: fastp quality trimming at Q25, MiXCR clonotype calling, in-frame beta chains only. CDR3 protein sequences are deduplicated, and each keeps its most common genes and DNA. The sample contains more than 200,000 distinct CDR3 sequences, 9% to 10% of them found a single time. The ten largest clonotypes hold approximately 4.7% of the sample. The sequencing here drew on PBMCs from the stem cell graft donor, taken from the stem cell graft. This sequence was found in a human donor who donated a stem cell graft to a child with SCID.

At the DNA level, the sequence is TGTGCCAGCAGCTTAAAGCTCTCAGGGTCAAGGACGGAGACCCAGTACTTC. This sequence encodes CASSLKLSGSRTETQYF. The rearrangement joined TRBV7-6 to TRBJ2-5, and perhaps TRBD1 as D gene, on 5 matching bases. The junction carries 21 bases between V and J, which are trimmed by 2 bases and 5 bases respectively. Looking up the germline V gene yields CDR1 SGHVS and CDR2 FNYEAQ. The CDR3 starts with the cysteine, ends with the phenylalanine, and has 17 residues. Kept here is only the CDR3 DNA, which spans 51 bases and is read in frame from base 1.